Reported below is one TCR beta chain. The data are from a study of blood T cell repertoires in COVID-19. Study-wide background: COVID-19 samples, acute and convalescent, were from the United States, Italy and Spain.

This CDR3 spans 15 amino acids. CDR1 is SGHTA, CDR2 FQGNSA, per germline. The ends lost 4 bases at V and 1 base at J; junction bases unmatched: 3. Clones were sequenced by immunoSEQ multiplex PCR, and TCRdb holds only the in-frame ones, with some missing. The sample has approximately 220,000 clones, roughly 84% seen once. This clonotype was obtained from a man aged 40-55 years with acute or convalescent COVID-19. The sequenced material came from peripheral blood. The rearrangement uses TRBV7-2 and TRBJ1-5; 8 bases agree with TRBD1. The chain's CDR3 is CASSSTGVSNQPQHF. In nucleotides, the CDR3 is TGTGCCAGCAGCTCGACAGGGGTAAGCAATCAGCCCCAGCATTTT. Using reference TRBV7-2 and TRBJ1-5 for the parts outside the CDR3, the full variable domain is GAGVSQSPSNKVTEKGKDVELRCDPISGHTALYWYRQSLGQGLEFLIYFQGNSAPDKSGLPSDRFSAERTGGSVSTLTIQRTQQEDSAVYLCASSSTGVSNQPQHFGDGTRLSIL.